This T cell receptor (beta chain) was observed in a study of cytomegalovirus exposure and HLA in healthy donors. Both 60 Vbeta primers and 13 Jbeta primers went into the PCR. Data came from immunoSEQ multiplex PCR; TCRdb stores just in-frame clones and leaves some out. The table has 150,000 to 200,000 clones, roughly 77% seen once. Overall study findings and caveats: HLA restriction was apparent for most CMV-associated TCR beta chains in a later analysis. 150 to 200 TCR beta chains were listed as cytomegalovirus-associated. The authors later found HLA-associated TCR beta chains more clonally expanded than equally common others. It was only CMV serostatus that was available as immune exposure information.

CDR3 length: 14 amino acids. Germline values: CDR1 SGHRS, CDR2 YFSETQ. With V trimmed by 4 bases and J by 3 bases, 6 bases remained unmatched. As to this clone: Antigen: not known.

This clonotype was sampled from a man aged 18 to 29 in good health and CMV-seropositive. The chain links TRBV5-1 to TRBJ1-1, with TRBD1 matching 7 bases. The sequenced sample was PBMCs. The CDR3 DNA follows: TGCGCCAGCAGCGTCACAGGGGTGGACACTGAAGCTTTCTTT. This gives the protein CASSVTGVDTEAFF.